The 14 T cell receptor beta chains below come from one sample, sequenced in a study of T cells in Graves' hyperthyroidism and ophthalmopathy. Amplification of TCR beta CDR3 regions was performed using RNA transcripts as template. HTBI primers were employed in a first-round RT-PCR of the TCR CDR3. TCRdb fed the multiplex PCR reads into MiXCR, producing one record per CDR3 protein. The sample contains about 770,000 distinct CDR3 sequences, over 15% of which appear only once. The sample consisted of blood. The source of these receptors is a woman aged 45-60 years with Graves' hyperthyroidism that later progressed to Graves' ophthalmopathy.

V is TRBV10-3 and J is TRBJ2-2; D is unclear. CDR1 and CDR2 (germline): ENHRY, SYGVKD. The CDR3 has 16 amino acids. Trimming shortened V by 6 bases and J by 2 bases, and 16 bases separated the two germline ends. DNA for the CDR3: TGTGCCATCAGCCCCAATTCCCCGGAAAACACCGGGGAGCTGTTTTTT. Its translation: CAISPNSPENTGELFF.

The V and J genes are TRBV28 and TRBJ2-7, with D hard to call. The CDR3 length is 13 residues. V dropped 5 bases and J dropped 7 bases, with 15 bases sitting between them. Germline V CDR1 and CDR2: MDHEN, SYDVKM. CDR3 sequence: CASSIRLDWEQYF. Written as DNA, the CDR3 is TGTGCCAGCAGTATAAGGTTAGACTGGGAGCAGTACTTC. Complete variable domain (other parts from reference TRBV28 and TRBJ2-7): DVKVTQSSRYLVKRTGEKVFLECVQDMDHENMFWYRQDPGLGLRLIYFSYDVKMKEKGDIPEGYSVSREKKERFSLILESASTNQTSMYLCASSIRLDWEQYFGPGTRLTVT.

The CDR3 nucleotides read TGTGCCAGTGGACAGGGGCAAGGTGAGCAGTTCTTC. Residues: CASGQGQGEQFF. The chain has TRBV19 and TRBJ2-1, with 9 bases fitting TRBD1. Germline CDR1 and CDR2: LNHDA and SQIVND (reference sequence). The length of the CDR3 is 12 residues. Trimming removed 8 bases from V and 9 bases from J; junction bases left unmatched: 5.

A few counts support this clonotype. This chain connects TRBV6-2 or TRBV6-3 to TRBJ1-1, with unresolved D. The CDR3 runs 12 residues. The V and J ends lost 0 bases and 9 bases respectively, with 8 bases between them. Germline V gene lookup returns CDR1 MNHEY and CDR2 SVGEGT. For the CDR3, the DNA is TGTGCCAGCAGTTACTCGACGGGGAAAGCTTTCTTT. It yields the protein CASSYSTGKAFF.

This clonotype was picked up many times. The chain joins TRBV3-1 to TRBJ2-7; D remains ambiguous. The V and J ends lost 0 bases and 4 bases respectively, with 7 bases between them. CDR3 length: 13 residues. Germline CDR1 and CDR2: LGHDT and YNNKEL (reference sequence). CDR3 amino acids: CASSQDVDYEQYF. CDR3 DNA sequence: TGTGCCAGCAGCCAAGATGTGGATTACGAGCAGTACTTC.

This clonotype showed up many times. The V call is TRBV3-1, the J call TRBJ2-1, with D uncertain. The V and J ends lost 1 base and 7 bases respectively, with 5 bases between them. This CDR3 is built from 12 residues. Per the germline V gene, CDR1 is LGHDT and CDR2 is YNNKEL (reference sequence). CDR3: CASSQVRNEQFF. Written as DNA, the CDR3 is TGTGCCAGCAGCCAAGTACGGAATGAGCAGTTCTTC.

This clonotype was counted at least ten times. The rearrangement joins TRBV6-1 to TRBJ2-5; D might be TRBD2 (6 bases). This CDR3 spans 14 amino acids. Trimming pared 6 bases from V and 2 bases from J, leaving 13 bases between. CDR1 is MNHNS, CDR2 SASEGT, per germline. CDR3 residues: CASSRGTTQETQYF. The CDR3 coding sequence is TGTGCCAGCAGCCGGGGGACCACTCAAGAGACCCAGTACTTC.

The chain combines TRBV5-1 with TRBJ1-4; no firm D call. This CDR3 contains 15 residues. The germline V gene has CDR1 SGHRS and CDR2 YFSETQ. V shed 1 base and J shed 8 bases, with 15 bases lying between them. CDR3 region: CASSLFGQLGEKLFF. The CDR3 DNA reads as TGCGCCAGCAGCTTGTTCGGCCAGTTGGGAGAAAAACTGTTTTTT.

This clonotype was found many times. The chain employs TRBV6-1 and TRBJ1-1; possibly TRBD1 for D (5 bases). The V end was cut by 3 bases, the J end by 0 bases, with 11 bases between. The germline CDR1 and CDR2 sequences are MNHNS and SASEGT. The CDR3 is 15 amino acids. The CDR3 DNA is TGTGCCAGCAGTGAGCCGGGACGGTTGAACACTGAAGCTTTCTTT. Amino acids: CASSEPGRLNTEAFF.

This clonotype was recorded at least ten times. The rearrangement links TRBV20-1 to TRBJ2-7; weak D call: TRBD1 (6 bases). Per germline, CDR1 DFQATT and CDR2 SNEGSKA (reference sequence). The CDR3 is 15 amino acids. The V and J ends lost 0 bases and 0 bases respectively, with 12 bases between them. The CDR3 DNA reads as TGCAGTGCTAGAGATGACAGGTCCAGCTCCTACGAGCAGTACTTC. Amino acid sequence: CSARDDRSSSYEQYF.

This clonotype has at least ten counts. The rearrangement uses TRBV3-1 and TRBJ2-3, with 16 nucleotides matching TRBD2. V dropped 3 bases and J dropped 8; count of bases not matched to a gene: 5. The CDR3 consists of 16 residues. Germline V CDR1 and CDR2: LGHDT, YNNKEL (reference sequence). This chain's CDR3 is CASSHGTSGGARTQYF. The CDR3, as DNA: TGTGCCAGCAGCCACGGGACTAGCGGGGGGGCTCGTACGCAGTATTTT.

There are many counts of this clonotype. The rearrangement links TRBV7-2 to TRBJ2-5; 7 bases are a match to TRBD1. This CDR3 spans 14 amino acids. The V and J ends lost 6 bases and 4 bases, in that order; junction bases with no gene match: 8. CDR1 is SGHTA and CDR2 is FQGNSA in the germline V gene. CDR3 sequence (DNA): TGTGCCAGCAGACTACTCAGGGGGACAGAGACCCAGTACTTC. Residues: CASRLLRGTETQYF.

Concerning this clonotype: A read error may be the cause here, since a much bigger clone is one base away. The CDR3 region has the DNA TGTGCCAGCAGTTCCCAGGGGGCATCCCACGAGCAGTACTTC. Translating gives CASSSQGASHEQYF. The chain links TRBV6-5 to TRBJ2-7; TRBD1 agrees at 8 bases. The germline CDR1 and CDR2 sequences are MNHEY and SVGAGI. The CDR3 loop spans 14 amino acids. V dropped 4 bases and J dropped 5; count of bases not matched to a gene: 7.

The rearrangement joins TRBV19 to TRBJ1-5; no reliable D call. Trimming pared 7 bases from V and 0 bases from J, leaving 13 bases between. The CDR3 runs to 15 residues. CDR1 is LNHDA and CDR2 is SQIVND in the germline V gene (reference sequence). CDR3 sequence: CASTETLYSNQPQHF. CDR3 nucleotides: TGTGCCAGTACAGAGACACTTTATAGCAATCAGCCCCAGCATTTT. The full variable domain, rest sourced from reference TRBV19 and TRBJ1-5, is DGGITQSPKYLFRKEGQNVTLSCEQNLNHDAMYWYRQDPGQGLRLIYYSQIVNDFQKGDIAEGYSVSREKKESFPLTVTSAQKNPTAFYLCASTETLYSNQPQHFGDGTRLSIL.